The rows below give T cell receptor beta chains drawn from one sample of a study of breast tumors, draining lymph nodes, adjacent tissues. TCRdb reanalysed the multiplex PCR reads using MiXCR and keeps one entry per CDR3 protein. The data show approximately 210,000 distinct CDR3 sequences, under 40% seen once. Sequencing was done on a sample of axillary lymph node tissue. Source of these receptors: a female donor with breast cancer. Some clones in this sample may be carry-over from other donors' samples. The conserved cysteine and the conserved F or W are not part of the CDR3 here.

TRBV27	ASIPLGGEETQY
TRBV9	ASSVVPGLAGYNEQF
TRBV20-1	SALLAGIYEQY
TRBV12-3/TRBV12-4	ASSLGDRSYGYT
TRBV20-1	SAELAGTGRAEKLF
TRBV6-6	ASSYSRTDHQETQY
TRBV20-1	SAGPGLATTTGELF
TRBV11-2	ASSRASGSYEQY
TRBV11-2	ASSLTDSAGNTIY
TRBV11-2	ASSSTPGSGYT
TRBV15	ATSRSARQGMQY
TRBV20-1	SAREMGSGSGPYEQY
TRBV11-1	ASSYLRGASGSLRFDEQF
TRBV6-6	ASSYSPDRAYGYT
TRBV7-9	ASSLGSGRAKEQF
TRBV7-9	ASSPGQGGDYGYP
TRBV19	ASSTMGGYGNTIY
TRBV2	ASSERGTSGNSYNEQF
TRBV24-1	ATKQGRTGELF
TRBV19	ASSRGGAVETQY
TRBV20-1	SATLGGSARTASTDTQY
TRBV4-1	ASSQDPPGLAGVDPTDTQY